This T cell receptor (beta chain) came from a study of blood T cell repertoires in COVID-19. Study-level information: The cDNA or gDNA used as material had been derived from T cells, B-cell-depleted T cells, or PBMCs.

CDR1 is KGHDR, CDR2 SFDVKD, per germline. With 5 bases removed from V and 7 bases from J, the gap between germline ends came to 42 bases. CDR3 length equals 23 residues. Profiled with immunoSEQ multiplex PCR; TCRdb holds only in-frame clones, not every one. The sample carries around 97,000 clones, more than 80% recorded once. This chain connects TRBV24-1 to TRBJ2-3; a possible D gene is TRBD1 (8 bases). The specimen sequenced was peripheral blood. This clonotype was obtained from a woman aged 55-69 years with acute or convalescent COVID-19. As DNA, the CDR3 is TGTGCCACCAGTGGTGGCAGGGGGCGAATCGGGACTACCCCCGTCCCGGGGCCCTATACGCAGTATTTT. Translated, it gives CATSGGRGRIGTTPVPGPYTQYF.